This T cell receptor (beta chain) appears in the sequencing data of a study of CD8+ T cells in alopecia areata. Regarding the study as a whole: The study also sequences resident alphabeta T cells of normal skin in scalp samples.

The sequencing template was cDNA reverse transcribed from extracted RNA. Method: immunoSEQ multiplex PCR; TCRdb's copy keeps in-frame clones and lacks some. Of 200,000 to 250,000 clones in the sample, about two thirds are singletons; the top ten hold about 1.3%. The germline gives CDR1 SGHDT, CDR2 YYEEEE. V lost 1 base and J lost 4, with 8 bases in between. The CDR3 runs 13 residues. As to this clone: Its antigen is unknown.

Lesional scalp punch biopsies and peripheral blood were collected from alopecia areata patients. The genes are TRBV5-6 and TRBJ2-5; a weak D match, TRBD2 (5 bases). Sequencing was performed on CD4+ T cells sorted from blood, taken at week 0. The sequence was collected from a human donor with alopecia areata. The CDR3 DNA follows: TGTGCCAGCAGCTTGTTGAGGGTAGAGACCCAGTACTTC. Translating it yields CASSLLRVETQYF.